This T cell receptor beta chain was captured in a study of control samples from healthy donors and cancer patients. Profiling relied on immunoSEQ multiplex PCR, and the TCRdb table lists in-frame clones only, not all of them. The repertoire holds some 77,000 clones, 85% to 90% seen once, with less than 8.5% in the top ten. Germline loops: CDR1 MNHNY, CDR2 SVGAGI (reference sequence). The CDR3 covers 15 residues. V gave up 2 bases and J gave up 6 bases, with 13 bases separating them. The V gene is TRBV6-6, the J gene TRBJ1-4, with D maybe TRBD1 (6 bases). Sequenced sample: blood. This TCR derives from a woman aged 60-75 years in good health. The CDR3 nucleotides read TGTGCCAGCAGTTACGTAGGGGGGTGGGATGAAAAACTGTTTTTT. The encoded protein is CASSYVGGWDEKLFF.